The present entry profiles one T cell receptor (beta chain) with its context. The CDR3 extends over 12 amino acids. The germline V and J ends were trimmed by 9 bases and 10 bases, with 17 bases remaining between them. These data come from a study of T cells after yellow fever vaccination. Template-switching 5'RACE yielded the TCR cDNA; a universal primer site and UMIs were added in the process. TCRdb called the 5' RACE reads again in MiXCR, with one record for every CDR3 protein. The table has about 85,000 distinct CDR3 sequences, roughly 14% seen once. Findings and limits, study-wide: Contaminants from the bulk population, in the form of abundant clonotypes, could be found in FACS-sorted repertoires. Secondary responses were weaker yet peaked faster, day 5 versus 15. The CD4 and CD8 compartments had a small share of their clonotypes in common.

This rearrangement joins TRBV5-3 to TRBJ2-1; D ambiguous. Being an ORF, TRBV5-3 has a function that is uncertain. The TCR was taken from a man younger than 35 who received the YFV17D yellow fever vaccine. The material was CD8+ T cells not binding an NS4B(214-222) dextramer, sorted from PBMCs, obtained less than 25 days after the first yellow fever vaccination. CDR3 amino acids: CAIGRGLPEQFF. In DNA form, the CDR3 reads TGTGCCATCGGCCGTGGCCTCCCCGAGCAGTTCTTC.